Below are 31 T cell receptor beta chains sequenced from a single sample in a study of T-cell memory formation after mild COVID-19. TCRdb processed the 5' RACE reads anew with MiXCR; each CDR3 protein has one entry. Here the sample spans 380,000 or so distinct CDR3 sequences, around 15% being singletons. The specimen sequenced was PBMCs or a T cell subset sorted from them (not recorded which). These TCRs come from a man aged 18 to 30 who had mild COVID-19 (a few samples of this study predate the infection). Cell type and time point are not known.

This chain uses TRBV27 with TRBJ2-6; 7 bases map to TRBD1. Germline trimming cut 6 bases from V and 4 bases from J; bases unmatched to any gene: 6. The germline V gene encodes CDR1 MNHEY and CDR2 SMNVEV (reference sequence). This CDR3 contains 15 residues. The CDR3 bases are TGTGCCAGCAGGGAACAGGGGTCAGGGGCCAACGTCCTGACTTTC. Translating gives CASREQGSGANVLTF.

The chain employs TRBV9 and TRBJ2-7; TRBD2 aligns across 11 bases. The trim removed 0 bases at V and 2 bases at J, leaving 1 base unmatched. Germline V gene sequence: CDR1 SGDLS, CDR2 YYNGEE. The CDR3 runs 15 residues. CDR3 DNA: TGTGCCAGCAGCGTAGGACTAGCGGGGACCTACGAGCAGTACTTC. The encoded protein is CASSVGLAGTYEQYF.

This chain links TRBV6-1 with TRBJ1-5, with D possibly TRBD1 on 5 matching bases. Trimming cost V 8 bases and J 8 bases, with 25 bases left between them. The CDR3 is 16 amino acids. Germline CDR1 MNHNS, CDR2 SASEGT. In DNA form, the CDR3 reads TGTGCCAGCCGCTTAGGGACGATTATCTTGGCGGAGCCCCAGCATTTT. Encoded protein: CASRLGTIILAEPQHF.

This chain connects TRBV6-5 to TRBJ2-7; no clear D gene. Germline assignment: CDR1 MNHEY and CDR2 SVGAGI. The ends were cut back, 6 bases at V and 1 base at J, with 16 bases in the middle. The CDR3 spans 15 residues. CDR3: CASSYRPGQSYEQYV. DNA of the CDR3: TGTGCCAGCAGCTATCGCCCGGGTCAGTCCTACGAGCAGTACGTC.

There are a few counts of this clonotype. V gene TRBV11-2 combines with J gene TRBJ2-1; D remains ambiguous. Germline V CDR1 and CDR2: SGHAT, FQNNGV. This CDR3 comprises 17 residues. The V end lost 1 base, the J end lost 3 bases, and 16 bases lay between the germline ends. The CDR3 coding sequence is TGTGCCAGCAGCTTAGGTTCTGGCGATGAGGTCTACAATGAGCAGTTCTTC. Its protein product is CASSLGSGDEVYNEQFF.

The chain employs TRBV15 and TRBJ2-6, with unresolved D. Germline values: CDR1 LNHNV, CDR2 YYDKDF (reference sequence). The CDR3 is 15 residues long. Trimming left V 7 bases short and J 0 bases short, with 10 bases between. CDR3 protein: CATTQSLSGANVLTF. CDR3 in DNA: TGTGCCACCACCCAGAGTCTCTCTGGGGCCAACGTCCTGACTTTC.

In its sample, this clonotype was seen a few times. The gene calls are TRBV7-9 and TRBJ2-7; D gene ambiguous. The CDR3 loop spans 15 amino acids. Germline CDR1 and CDR2: SEHNR and FQNEAQ (reference sequence). V lost 3 bases and J 2 bases, leaving 14 bases between the germline ends. The CDR3, as DNA: TGTGCCAGCAGCTTTAGTAACTGGGAACCCTACGAGCAGTACTTC. Translated, it gives CASSFSNWEPYEQYF.

This clonotype was seen repeatedly, ten times or more. V and J are TRBV6-2 or TRBV6-3 and TRBJ2-1; D unresolved. Germline V gene sequence: CDR1 MNHEY, CDR2 SVGEGT. The CDR3 has 13 residues. V was shortened by 6 bases and J by 6 bases, with 12 bases between the two germline ends. The CDR3 DNA follows: TGTGCCAGCAGACCCACAGCTCCCAATGAGCAGTTCTTC. Its protein is CASRPTAPNEQFF.

This clonotype was seen many times. This sequence joins TRBV20-1 and TRBJ2-1, with a possible D match to TRBD2 (5 bases). This CDR3 contains 14 residues. Germline V CDR1 and CDR2: DFQATT, SNEGSKA (reference sequence). The CDR3 DNA is TGCGGTGTAGAGGGCACAGCGGCATACAATGAGCAGTTCTTC. This translates into CGVEGTAAYNEQFF.

The genes are TRBV7-2 and TRBJ2-1; 16 bases match TRBD2. V shed 4 bases, J shed 4 bases, and the junction held 7 bases outside the gene matches. The CDR3 runs 18 residues. Germline assignment: CDR1 SGHTA and CDR2 FQGNSA. As DNA, the CDR3 is TGTGCCAGCAGCTCTTTTGGGACTAGCGGGGGGGCATACAATGAGCAGTTCTTC. It is translated as CASSSFGTSGGAYNEQFF.

The rearrangement joins TRBV19 to TRBJ1-5, with D possibly being TRBD1 (5 bases). Looked up from germline, CDR1 is LNHDA and CDR2 is SQIVND (reference sequence). There are 16 residues in the CDR3. V lost 3 bases, J lost 4 bases, and 16 bases lay in between. The CDR3 loop is CASSMDGTVRNQPQHF. The CDR3 DNA reads TGTGCCAGTAGTATGGACGGGACGGTGCGAAATCAGCCCCAGCATTTT.

This clonotype has only a few counts. The chain couples TRBV20-1 to TRBJ1-2, with D unresolved. CDR1 is DFQATT and CDR2 is SNEGSKA in the germline V gene (reference sequence). V was trimmed by 0 bases and J by 4 bases, leaving 15 bases between them. The CDR3 has 15 amino acids. The CDR3 DNA sequence: TGCAGTGCTAGAGATACGGAAGGGTTGATCTATGGCTACACCTTC. The encoded protein is CSARDTEGLIYGYTF.

There are many counts of this clonotype. V and J are TRBV3-2 and TRBJ2-7; the table gives TRBD1 as D, unverified against the DNA. TRBV3-2 constitutes a pseudogene. The CDR3 length is 15 residues. In DNA, the CDR3 is TGTGCCAGCAGCTGGACAGGGCTTTTTTCCTACGAGCAGTACGTC. Protein: CASSWTGLFSYEQYV.

The rearrangement joins TRBV3-1 to TRBJ2-3, with no clear D. The CDR3 is 16 residues long. Between the trimmed V and J ends, which lost 0 bases and 5 bases, there was a span of 15 bases. Germline V gene data show CDR1 as LGHDT and CDR2 as YNNKEL (reference sequence). The CDR3 DNA reads TGTGCCAGCAGCCAAGATCGGATAGGGTGGCGAGATACGCAGTATTTT. Protein: CASSQDRIGWRDTQYF.

The chain links TRBV6-4 to TRBJ2-2; D is possibly TRBD1 or TRBD2 (5 bases each). CDR1 is MRHNA and CDR2 is SNTAGT in the germline V gene. This CDR3 has 16 residues. V dropped 0 bases and J dropped 6 bases, with 14 bases sitting between them. This CDR3 reads CASSDSRDGTPGELFF. In DNA, the CDR3 is TGTGCCAGCAGTGACTCTAGGGACGGGACGCCCGGGGAGCTGTTTTTT.

The chain couples TRBV7-6 to TRBJ2-1; D possibly corresponds to TRBD2 (5 bases). The CDR3 contains 14 residues. The V and J ends lost 4 bases and 7 bases respectively, with 14 bases between them. Germline V CDR1 and CDR2: SGHVS, FNYEAQ. The CDR3 loop reads CASSSGLRRNEQFF. For the CDR3, the DNA is TGTGCCAGCAGCTCCGGGCTAAGGAGGAATGAGCAGTTCTTC.

This clonotype was counted only a few times. The chain couples TRBV29-1 to TRBJ1-4; no reliable D call. Germline loops: CDR1 SQVTM, CDR2 ANQGSEA. This CDR3 is 11 amino acids long. Trimming stripped 5 bases from V and 11 bases from J, with 12 bases between. The CDR3 is CSVLKIGKLFF. CDR3 bases: TGCAGCGTTTTAAAGATCGGTAAACTGTTTTTT.

At least ten counts were recorded for this clonotype. The V call is TRBV19, the J call TRBJ2-1; 8 bases are a match to TRBD2. The CDR3 covers 15 residues. Per the germline V gene, CDR1 is LNHDA and CDR2 is SQIVND (reference sequence). Unmatched junction bases numbered 3, after V lost 5 bases and J lost 0 bases. CDR3 in amino acids: CASSGLAGSYNEQFF. In nucleotides, the CDR3 is TGTGCCAGTAGTGGGCTAGCGGGCTCCTACAATGAGCAGTTCTTC.

This chain connects TRBV3-1 to TRBJ2-1, with TRBD2 matching over 14 bases. V dropped 3 bases and J dropped 5; count of bases not matched to a gene: 15. CDR1 is LGHDT and CDR2 is YNNKEL in the germline V gene (reference sequence). The CDR3 runs to 20 residues. The CDR3 region is CASSQAGTSGGRVLDNEQFF. CDR3 sequence (DNA): TGTGCCAGCAGCCAGGCCGGGACTAGCGGGGGAAGGGTCCTCGACAATGAGCAGTTCTTC.

Only a few counts were recorded for this clonotype. The genes are TRBV5-1 and TRBJ1-6; D gene uncertain. Trimming left V 0 bases short and J 6 bases short, with 13 bases between. The germline CDR1 and CDR2 sequences are SGHRS and YFSETQ. The CDR3 spans 16 residues. CDR3 loop: CASSLDGQSGNSPLHF. Written as DNA, the CDR3 is TGCGCCAGCAGCTTGGATGGTCAGTCTGGTAATTCACCCCTCCACTTT.

The sample holds many counts of this clonotype. The chain recombines TRBV14 with TRBJ2-3; TRBD2 agrees at 10 bases. Germline CDR1 SGHDN, CDR2 FVKESK. CDR3 length equals 15 residues. The V gene end was trimmed by 5 bases and the J gene end by 11 bases; junction bases not matched to a gene: 13. The CDR3 region has the DNA TGTGCCAGCAGCGAGACCGGGACTAGCGTCGGCGGGCAGTATTTT. It yields the protein CASSETGTSVGGQYF.

The gene calls are TRBV5-4 and TRBJ2-1, with a possible D match to TRBD1 (6 bases). V was pared by 2 bases and J by 5 bases, with 11 bases between. The CDR3 is 14 amino acids. From germline, CDR1 is SGHNT and CDR2 YYREEE (reference sequence). The CDR3 DNA is TGTGCCAGCAGCTTCACAGGGCAGAACAATGAGCAGTTCTTC. Translating it yields CASSFTGQNNEQFF.

This rearrangement joins TRBV7-7 to TRBJ2-1; 8 bases are a match to TRBD1. J was trimmed by 7 bases and V by 5 bases; bases with no gene match: 10. CDR3 length: 15 amino acids. Germline V gene sequence: CDR1 SSHAT, CDR2 FNYEAQ (reference sequence). Here the CDR3 DNA reads TGTGCCAGCAGCGTATCTACAGGGGGTCGGAATGAGCAGTTCTTC. This gives the protein CASSVSTGGRNEQFF.

The sample holds many counts of this clonotype. The chain carries TRBV27 and TRBJ2-1; 10 bases line up with TRBD1. CDR1 and CDR2 (germline): MNHEY, SMNVEV (reference sequence). This CDR3 is built from 15 residues. V lost 7 bases and J lost 9; bases outside the gene matches: 12. CDR3 sequence reads: CASTSGTGAVGEQFF. The CDR3 nucleotides read TGTGCCAGCACCTCCGGGACAGGGGCGGTGGGTGAGCAGTTCTTC.

This clonotype was counted ten times or more. The rearrangement links TRBV5-1 to TRBJ2-1; 9 bases map to TRBD1. The V segment lost 2 bases and the J segment 7 bases; nucleotides outside the gene matches: 13. CDR3 size: 17 residues. Germline CDR1 is SGHRS and CDR2 is YFSETQ. The DNA of the CDR3 is TGCGCCAGCAGCTTCTCCGGGACAGGGATCATGATGAATGAGCAGTTCTTC. Its protein is CASSFSGTGIMMNEQFF.

Ten or more counts support this clonotype. This chain links TRBV6-5 with TRBJ2-2; D possibly corresponds to TRBD2 (6 bases). CDR1 MNHEY and CDR2 SVGAGI come from the germline V gene. The CDR3 has 13 amino acids. Trimming cost V 9 bases and J 5 bases, with 13 bases left between them. The CDR3 bases are TGTGCCAGTCGCCCTGGAGGGACCGGGGAGCTGTTTTTT. This encodes CASRPGGTGELFF.

There are a few counts of this clonotype. This chain connects TRBV20-1 to TRBJ1-1, with D possibly matching TRBD1 (6 bases). This CDR3 spans 15 amino acids. Germline lookup yields CDR1 DFQATT and CDR2 SNEGSKA (reference sequence). V shed 3 bases and J shed 4 bases, with 18 bases lying between them. For the CDR3, the DNA is TGCAGTGCTAGGGCCTCGACATGGGGGGCCACTGAAGCTTTCTTT. Translation gives CSARASTWGATEAFF.

This clonotype was counted at least ten times. The chain has TRBV5-1 and TRBJ2-5, with unresolved D. Germline CDR1 and CDR2: SGHRS and YFSETQ. The V and J ends lost 0 bases and 4 bases respectively, with 7 bases between them. The CDR3 has 13 residues. The CDR3 reads CASSLDFVETQYF. The CDR3 nucleotides read TGCGCCAGCAGCTTGGATTTCGTAGAGACCCAGTACTTC.

The chain is built from TRBV21-1 and TRBJ2-1; the table's D call, TRBD1, was not checked against the DNA. TRBV21-1 is noted as a pseudogene. CDR3 length equals 19 residues. The CDR3 nucleotides read TGTGCCAGCAGCAAACCCAAAGGGGGGGTTTCGAGCTCCTACAATGAGCAGTTCTTC. Protein: CASSKPKGGVSSSYNEQFF.

This clonotype was seen a few times. The gene calls are TRBV25-1 and TRBJ2-7; the D is unclear. The germline V and J ends were trimmed by 3 bases and 8 bases, with 2 bases remaining between them. The CDR3 has 9 residues. CDR1 MGHDK and CDR2 SYGVNS come from the germline V gene. The CDR3 region has the DNA TGTGCCAGCAGTGACCAGCAGTACGTC. Translation: CASSDQQYV.

The chain links TRBV4-1 to TRBJ2-5, with 10 bases lining up with TRBD1. The CDR3 contains 15 residues. The germline gives CDR1 MGHRA, CDR2 YSYEKL. The V and J ends lost 5 bases and 5 bases, in that order; junction bases with no gene match: 8. The CDR3 DNA follows: TGCGCCAGCAGCTGGGACAGGGGAGGGGATGAGACCCAGTACTTC. It encodes CASSWDRGGDETQYF.